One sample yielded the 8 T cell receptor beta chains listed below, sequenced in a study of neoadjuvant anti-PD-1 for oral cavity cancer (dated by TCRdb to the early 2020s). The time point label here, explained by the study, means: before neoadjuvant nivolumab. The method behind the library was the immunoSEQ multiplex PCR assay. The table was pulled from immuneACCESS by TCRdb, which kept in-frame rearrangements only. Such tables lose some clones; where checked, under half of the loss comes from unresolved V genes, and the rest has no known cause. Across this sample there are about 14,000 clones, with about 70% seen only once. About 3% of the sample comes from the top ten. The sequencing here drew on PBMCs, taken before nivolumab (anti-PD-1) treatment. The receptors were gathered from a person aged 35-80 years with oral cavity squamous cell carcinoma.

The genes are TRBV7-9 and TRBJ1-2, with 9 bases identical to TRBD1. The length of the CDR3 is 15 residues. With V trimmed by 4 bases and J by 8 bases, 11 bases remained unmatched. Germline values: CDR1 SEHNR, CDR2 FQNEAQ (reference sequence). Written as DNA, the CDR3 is TGTGCCAGCAGCTATCCCGGGACAGGGATCGGCGGCTACACCTTC. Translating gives CASSYPGTGIGGYTF.

Written as DNA, the CDR3 is TGTGCCAGCAGGCCTACTTTGACAGTCGCTGAAGCTTTCTTT. This encodes CASRPTLTVAEAFF. V usage is TRBV6-5 and J usage is TRBJ1-1; perhaps TRBD1 as D (5 bases). This CDR3 is built from 14 residues. With 6 bases removed from V and 6 bases from J, the gap between germline ends came to 17 bases. Germline V gene lookup returns CDR1 MNHEY and CDR2 SVGAGI.

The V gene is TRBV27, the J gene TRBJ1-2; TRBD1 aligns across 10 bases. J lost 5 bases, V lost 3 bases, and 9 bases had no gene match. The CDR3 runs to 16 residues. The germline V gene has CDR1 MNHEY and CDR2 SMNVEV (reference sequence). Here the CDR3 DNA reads TGTGCCAGCAGTTTTGGGTCCGGACAGGGGGGTTATGGCTACACCTTC. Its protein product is CASSFGSGQGGYGYTF.

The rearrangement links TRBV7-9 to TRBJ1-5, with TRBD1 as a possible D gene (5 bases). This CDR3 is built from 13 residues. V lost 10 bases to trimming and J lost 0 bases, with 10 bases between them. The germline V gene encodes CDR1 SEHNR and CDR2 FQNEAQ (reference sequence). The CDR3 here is CAIQGDSNQPQHF. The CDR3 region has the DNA TGTGCCATCCAGGGAGATAGCAATCAGCCCCAGCATTTT.

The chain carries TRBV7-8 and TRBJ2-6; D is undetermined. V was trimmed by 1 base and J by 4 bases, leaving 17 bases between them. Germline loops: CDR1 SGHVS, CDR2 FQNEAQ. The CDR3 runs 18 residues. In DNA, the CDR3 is TGTGCCAGCAGCTTAGTCCCGGGCATGCCGTCCGGGGCCAACGTCCTGACTTTC. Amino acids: CASSLVPGMPSGANVLTF. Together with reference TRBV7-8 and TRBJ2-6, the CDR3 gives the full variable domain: GAGVSQSPRYKVAKRGQDVALRCDPISGHVSLFWYQQALGQGPEFLTYFQNEAQLDKSGLPSDRFFAERPEGSVSTLKIQRTQQEDSAVYLCASSLVPGMPSGANVLTFGAGSRLTVL.

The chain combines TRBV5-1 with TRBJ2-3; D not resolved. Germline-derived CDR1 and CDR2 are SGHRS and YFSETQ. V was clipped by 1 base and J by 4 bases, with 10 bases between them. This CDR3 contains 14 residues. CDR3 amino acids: CASSLTLGPDTQYF. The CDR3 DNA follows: TGCGCCAGCAGCTTGACGTTAGGCCCAGATACGCAGTATTTT.

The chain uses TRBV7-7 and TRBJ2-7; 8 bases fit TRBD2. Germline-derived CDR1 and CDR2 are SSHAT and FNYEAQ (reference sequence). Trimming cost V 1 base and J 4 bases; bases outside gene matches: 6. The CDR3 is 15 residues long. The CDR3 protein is CASSLGTSGIYEQYF. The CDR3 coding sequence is TGTGCCAGCAGCTTAGGTACTAGCGGAATTTACGAGCAGTACTTC.

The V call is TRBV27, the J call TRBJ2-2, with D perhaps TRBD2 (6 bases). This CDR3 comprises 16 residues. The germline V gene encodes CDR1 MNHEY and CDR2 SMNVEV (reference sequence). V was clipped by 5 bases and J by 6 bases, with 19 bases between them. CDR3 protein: CASSPLGGQTAGELFF. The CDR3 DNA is TGTGCCAGCAGTCCCCTGGGAGGCCAAACGGCCGGGGAGCTGTTTTTT.